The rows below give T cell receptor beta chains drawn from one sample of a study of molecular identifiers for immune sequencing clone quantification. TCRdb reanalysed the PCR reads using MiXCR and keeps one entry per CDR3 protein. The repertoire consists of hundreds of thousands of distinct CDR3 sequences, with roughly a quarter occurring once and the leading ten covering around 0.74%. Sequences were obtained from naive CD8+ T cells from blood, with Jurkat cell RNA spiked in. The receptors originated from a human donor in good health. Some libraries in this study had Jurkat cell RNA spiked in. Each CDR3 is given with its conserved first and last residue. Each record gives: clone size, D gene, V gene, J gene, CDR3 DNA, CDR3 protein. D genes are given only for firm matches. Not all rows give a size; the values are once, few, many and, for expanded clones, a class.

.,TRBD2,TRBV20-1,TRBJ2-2,TGCGGTGCTAGATGGGGACTAGCGCAAGCCGGGGAGCTGTTTTTT,CGARWGLAQAGELFF
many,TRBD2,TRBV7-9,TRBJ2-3,TGTGCCAGCAGCCCTTGGACTAGCGGGATCGGCGATACGCAGTATTTT,CASSPWTSGIGDTQYF
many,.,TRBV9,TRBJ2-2,TGTGCCAGCACCGAGATGGGGGACACCGGGGAGCTGTTTTTT,CASTEMGDTGELFF
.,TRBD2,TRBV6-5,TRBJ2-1,TGTGCCAGCAGTTATGTAGCGGGAGGGCCGTACAATGAGCAGTTCTTC,CASSYVAGGPYNEQFF
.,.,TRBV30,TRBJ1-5,TGTGCCTGGAGTCGATTGACTAGCACAGATACGCAGCATTTT,CAWSRLTSTDTQHF
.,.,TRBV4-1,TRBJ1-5,TGCGCCAGCAGCCAAGCAGGGCCTGGAAATCAGCCCCAGCATTTT,CASSQAGPGNQPQHF
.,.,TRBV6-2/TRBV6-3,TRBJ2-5,TGTGCCAGCAAAAGAAGGGGAAAAGAGACCCAGTACTTC,CASKRRGKETQYF
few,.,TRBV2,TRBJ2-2,TGTGCCAGCAAGGAGAACACCGGGGAGCTGTTTTTT,CASKENTGELFF
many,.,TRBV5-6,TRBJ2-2,TGTGCCAGCAGCCCCGGGGCGGACACCGGGGAGCTGTTTTTT,CASSPGADTGELFF
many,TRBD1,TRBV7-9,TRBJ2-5,TGTGCCAGCAGCAACTTGGGACAGCTCCAAGAGACCCAGTACTTC,CASSNLGQLQETQYF
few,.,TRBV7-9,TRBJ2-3,TGTGCCAGCAGCTCAGAAACGGGAGCAGATACGCAGTATTTT,CASSSETGADTQYF
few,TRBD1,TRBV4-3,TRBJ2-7,TGCGCCAGCAGCCAAGGCCCCTCAGGACAGGAGAACTACGAGCAGTACTTC,CASSQGPSGQENYEQYF
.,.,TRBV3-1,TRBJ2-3,TGTGCCAGCAGCCAAGTTAGGGGTAGCGGAGGATCTAGCACAGATACGCAGTATTTT,CASSQVRGSGGSSTDTQYF
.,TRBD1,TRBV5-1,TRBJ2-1,TGCGCCAGCAGCTCGGGACAGGCTTACAATGAGCAGTTCTTC,CASSSGQAYNEQFF
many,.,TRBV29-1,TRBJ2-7,TGCAGCGTTGGGGCCCGGCGGGGCGACGAGCAGTACTTC,CSVGARRGDEQYF
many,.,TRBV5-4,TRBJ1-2,TGTGCCCAGCAAAAGGAGGGTGGCGTCATCAGCTCTAACTATGGCTACACCTTC,CAQQKEGGVISSNYGYTF
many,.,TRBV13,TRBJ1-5,TGTGCCAGCAGCTCAGAGAATCAGCCCCAGCATTTT,CASSSENQPQHF
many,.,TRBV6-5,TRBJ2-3,TGTGCCAGCAGTTACTCGACAGGCCCAGATACGCAGTATTTT,CASSYSTGPDTQYF
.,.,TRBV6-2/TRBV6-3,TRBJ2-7,TGTGCATCAGAGGATCTTCAGCGCGAGCAGTACTTC,CASEDLQREQYF
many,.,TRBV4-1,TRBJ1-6,TGCGCCAGCAGCCAAGAGGTCCAGGGACTCCTGAATTCACCCCTCCACTTT,CASSQEVQGLLNSPLHF
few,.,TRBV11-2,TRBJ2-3,TGTGCCAGCAGCTTAGGGTCTCTCGATACGCAGTATTTT,CASSLGSLDTQYF
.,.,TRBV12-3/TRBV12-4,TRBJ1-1,TGTGCCAGCAGTTTCGGGGGAATGAACACTGAAGCTTTCTTT,CASSFGGMNTEAFF
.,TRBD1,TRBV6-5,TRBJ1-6,TGTGCCAGCAGTTACTCGGACAGGGGTCCTGTTCGCTCCTATAATTCACCCCTCCACTTT,CASSYSDRGPVRSYNSPLHF
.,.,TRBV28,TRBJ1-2,TGTGCCAGCAGAACCAAACAGGTAGCTAACTATGGCTACGCCTTC,CASRTKQVANYGYAF
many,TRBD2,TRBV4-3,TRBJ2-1,TGCGCCAGCAGCCAACCCGGACTAGCGGGAGAAGGGCAGTTCTTC,CASSQPGLAGEGQFF
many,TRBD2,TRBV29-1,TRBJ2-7,TGCAGCATCTCTCCTGCTAGCGGGAGCTACGAGCAGTACTTC,CSISPASGSYEQYF
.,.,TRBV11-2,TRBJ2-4,TGTGCCAGCAGCTTAGTCGGCAGCGGTAACATTCAGTACTTC,CASSLVGSGNIQYF
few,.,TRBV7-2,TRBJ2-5,TGTGCCAGCAGCTTAGAAAGGGGGGACTTCCAAGAGACCCAGTACTTC,CASSLERGDFQETQYF
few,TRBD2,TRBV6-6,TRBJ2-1,TGTGCCAGCAGTTCAAGCGGGGGGAGGAACAATGAGCAGTTCTTC,CASSSSGGRNNEQFF
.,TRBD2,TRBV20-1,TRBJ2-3,TGCAGTGCTAGATCGCTAGCGGAAAGCACAGATACGCAGTATTTT,CSARSLAESTDTQYF
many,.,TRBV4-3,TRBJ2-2,TGCGCCAGCAGCCAAAGGGGGAGCGGGACCGGGGAGCTGTTTTTT,CASSQRGSGTGELFF
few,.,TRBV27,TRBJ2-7,TGTGCCAGCAGTTTATTACGGCCGGGACTCGAGATCCAATACGAGCAGTACTTC,CASSLLRPGLEIQYEQYF
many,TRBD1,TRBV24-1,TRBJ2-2,TGTGCCACCAGTGTCCAGGGGGATCCCGGGGAGCTGTTTTTT,CATSVQGDPGELFF
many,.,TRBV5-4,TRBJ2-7,TGTGCCAGCAGCCCGGACGGATCGGGACACTACGAGCAGTACTTC,CASSPDGSGHYEQYF
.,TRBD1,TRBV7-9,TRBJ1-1,TGTGCCAGCAGCTTAGTGGGGACAGGGACCACTGAAGCTTTCTTT,CASSLVGTGTTEAFF
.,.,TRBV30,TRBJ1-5,TGTGCCTGGAGTCCAAGTGGTCAGCCCCAGCATTTT,CAWSPSGQPQHF
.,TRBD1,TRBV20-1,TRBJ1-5,TGCAGTGCTAGTGGGGGGGGTGAGACAGGGGATCCGTATAGCAATCAGCCCCAGCATTTT,CSASGGGETGDPYSNQPQHF
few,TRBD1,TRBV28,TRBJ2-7,TGTGCCAGCAGGTCGCCGGGACAGATATACGAGCAGTACTTC,CASRSPGQIYEQYF
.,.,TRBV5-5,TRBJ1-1,TGTGCCAGCAGCTTAAACGTTGGCGCTGAAGCTTTCTTT,CASSLNVGAEAFF
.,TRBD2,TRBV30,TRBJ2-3,TGTGCCTGGAGTGCGAGCGGGGGGGCAACAGATACGCAGTATTTT,CAWSASGGATDTQYF